One sample yielded the 21 T cell receptor beta chains listed below, sequenced in a study of blood T cell repertoires in COVID-19. Data came from immunoSEQ multiplex PCR; TCRdb stores just in-frame clones and leaves some out. The sample contains about 74,000 clones, around 69% of which appear only once. Sequenced: peripheral blood. These receptor sequences come from a man between 65 and 85 years old with active or convalescent COVID-19.

The rearrangement uses TRBV5-4 and TRBJ2-7; the match to TRBD1 covers 8 bases. The CDR3 length is 15 residues. The germline V gene has CDR1 SGHNT and CDR2 YYREEE (reference sequence). After removal of 1 base from V and 4 bases from J, the junction contained 7 bases not matched to a gene. The CDR3 nucleotides are TGTGCCAGCAGCTTGAGGGGGACAGGAGTTTACGAGCAGTACTTC. This encodes CASSLRGTGVYEQYF. The full variable domain, with the rest looked up from reference TRBV5-4 and TRBJ2-7, is ETGVTQSPTHLIKTRGQQVTLRCSSQSGHNTVSWYQQALGQGPQFIFQYYREEENGRGNFPPRFSGLQFPNYSSELNVNALELDDSALYLCASSLRGTGVYEQYFGPGTRLTVT.

V usage is TRBV23-1 and J usage is TRBJ1-2, with 7 bases matching TRBD1. TRBV23-1 is sorted into the ORF group, with uncertain function. The CDR3 loop spans 12 amino acids. V was pared by 6 bases and J by 8 bases, with 6 bases of the junction left unmatched. As DNA, the CDR3 is TGCGCCAGCAGGGGGACAGTTAGAGGCTACACCTTC. Translation: CASRGTVRGYTF.

This chain joins TRBV30 and TRBJ1-2, with 11 positions matching TRBD1. This CDR3 comprises 13 residues. After removal of 4 bases from V and 8 bases from J, the junction contained 6 bases not matched to a gene. The germline V gene has CDR1 GTSNPN and CDR2 SVGIG (reference sequence). CDR3 nucleotides: TGTGCCTGGATGGGACAGGGGGTGGGCGGCTACACCTTC. Translated: CAWMGQGVGGYTF.

This chain joins TRBV6-5 and TRBJ1-3; the D gene is possibly TRBD1 (6 bases). This CDR3 comprises 13 residues. Trimming removed 8 bases at V and 1 base at J, with 9 bases between. The germline V gene encodes CDR1 MNHEY and CDR2 SVGAGI. CDR3 region: CASEQGSGNTIYF. In DNA form, the CDR3 reads TGTGCCAGCGAACAGGGTTCTGGAAACACCATATATTTT.

This clone occurred once. This sequence joins TRBV2 and TRBJ2-4; 11 bases are shared with TRBD1. In germline, CDR1 is SNHLY, CDR2 FYNNEI. V gave up 6 bases and J gave up 6 bases; unmatched junction bases: 4. The CDR3 runs to 14 residues. The CDR3 is CASSTGQGANIQYF. CDR3 DNA sequence: TGTGCCAGCAGCACCGGACAGGGGGCAAACATTCAGTACTTC.

J is TRBJ1-2 and V is TRBV5-4; D is unclear. The CDR3 is 15 residues long. V lost 6 bases to trimming and J lost 12 bases, with 27 bases between them. Germline assignment: CDR1 SGHNT and CDR2 YYREEE (reference sequence). The CDR3 reads CASTLDTSGPYNNTF. The CDR3 nucleotides read TGTGCCAGCACCCTCGATACCAGCGGGCCCTATAACAACACCTTC.

The V call is TRBV5-1, the J call TRBJ1-6; D perhaps matches TRBD1 (6 bases). V lost 0 bases and J lost 7, with 11 bases in between. Germline V gene data show CDR1 as SGHRS and CDR2 as YFSETQ. The CDR3 covers 15 residues. Here the CDR3 DNA reads TGCGCCAGCAGCTTGGTGGGGGCGAGGAATTCACCCCTCCACTTT. Amino acids: CASSLVGARNSPLHF.

The chain couples TRBV19 to TRBJ2-1, with TRBD2 matching over 8 bases. This CDR3 has 15 residues. From germline, CDR1 is LNHDA and CDR2 SQIVND (reference sequence). With 2 bases clipped from V and 6 bases from J, the junction kept 6 bases outside the gene matches. The CDR3: CASSIQASGGNEQFF. Written as DNA, the CDR3 is TGTGCCAGTAGTATACAGGCCAGCGGGGGCAATGAGCAGTTCTTC. The full variable domain, in which reference TRBV19 and TRBJ2-1 provide the parts outside the CDR3, is DGGITQSPKYLFRKEGQNVTLSCEQNLNHDAMYWYRQDPGQGLRLIYYSQIVNDFQKGDIAEGYSVSREKKESFPLTVTSAQKNPTAFYLCASSIQASGGNEQFFGPGTRLTVL.

The chain is built from TRBV21-1 and TRBJ1-1; TRBD1 is the table's D call, not checked against the DNA. TRBV21-1 is recorded as a pseudogene. This CDR3 comprises 14 residues. The CDR3 coding sequence is TGTGCCAGCAGCAACCTCGCAGGCCTCACTGAAGCTTTCTTT. Amino acids: CASSNLAGLTEAFF.

This clone has just a few counts. This chain connects TRBV19 to TRBJ1-5, with 7 positions matching TRBD1. The CDR3 spans 13 residues. In germline, CDR1 is LNHDA, CDR2 SQIVND (reference sequence). Losses at the gene ends were 9 bases for V and 3 bases for J; bases not matched to a gene: 5. The CDR3 nucleotides are TGTGCCAGCGGGACAGCCTTCAATCAGCCCCAGCATTTT. Protein sequence: CASGTAFNQPQHF. Combining the CDR3 with reference TRBV19 and TRBJ1-5 gives the whole variable domain DGGITQSPKYLFRKEGQNVTLSCEQNLNHDAMYWYRQDPGQGLRLIYYSQIVNDFQKGDIAEGYSVSREKKESFPLTVTSAQKNPTAFYLCASGTAFNQPQHFGDGTRLSIL.

This rearrangement joins TRBV29-1 to TRBJ2-7; the match to TRBD1 covers 7 bases. The CDR3 runs to 17 residues. Germline loops: CDR1 SQVTM, CDR2 ANQGSEA. Trimming at V came to 0 bases and at J to 0 bases, leaving 11 bases not matched to a gene. The CDR3 region has the DNA TGCAGCGTTGAAGAACCGGGACAGTATCCAGTCTCCTACGAGCAGTACTTC. Translated: CSVEEPGQYPVSYEQYF.

CDR3 region: CASSASGDTGELFF. Here the CDR3 DNA reads TGTGCCAGCAGTGCTAGCGGGGACACCGGGGAGCTGTTTTTT. The chain has TRBV6-6 and TRBJ2-2, with 9 bases fitting TRBD2. V lost 5 bases, J lost 3 bases, and 1 base stayed unmatched. The CDR3 extends over 14 amino acids. Looked up from germline, CDR1 is MNHNY and CDR2 is SVGAGI (reference sequence).

V gene TRBV5-8 combines with J gene TRBJ2-4, with D maybe TRBD2 (6 bases). The CDR3 runs to 15 residues. Between the trimmed V and J ends, which lost 4 bases and 14 bases, there was a span of 25 bases. CDR1 SGHTS and CDR2 YDEGEE come from the germline V gene. The CDR3, as DNA: TGTGCCAGCAGCCCGGGAGTTCGTACCGGGGGTGCCGAGTACTTC. Translated: CASSPGVRTGGAEYF.

The rearrangement uses TRBV19 and TRBJ1-4; 8 bases map to TRBD1. The length of the CDR3 is 14 residues. Germline V gene sequence: CDR1 LNHDA, CDR2 SQIVND (reference sequence). V trimming: 5 bases; J trimming: 4 bases; junction bases outside the gene matches: 3. DNA of the CDR3: TGTGCCAGTAGTTACAGGGGGTTTAATGAAAAACTGTTTTTT. Its protein product is CASSYRGFNEKLFF.

This clone turned up a few times. This chain links TRBV19 with TRBJ1-5; tentatively, D is TRBD1 (6 bases). Per the germline V gene, CDR1 is LNHDA and CDR2 is SQIVND (reference sequence). V lost 2 bases, J lost 4 bases, and 15 bases lay in between. This CDR3 has 16 residues. Written as DNA, the CDR3 is TGTGCCAGTAGTATACGATCGGGGGGCTGGAATCAGCCCCAGCATTTT. Protein product: CASSIRSGGWNQPQHF. The whole variable domain, filled in from reference TRBV19 and TRBJ1-5, reads DGGITQSPKYLFRKEGQNVTLSCEQNLNHDAMYWYRQDPGQGLRLIYYSQIVNDFQKGDIAEGYSVSREKKESFPLTVTSAQKNPTAFYLCASSIRSGGWNQPQHFGDGTRLSIL.

The gene calls are TRBV25-1 and TRBJ2-1; 10 nucleotides agree with TRBD2. Germline V gene sequence: CDR1 MGHDK, CDR2 SYGVNS. The CDR3 spans 16 residues. The V and J ends lost 3 bases and 4 bases, in that order; junction bases with no gene match: 6. The CDR3 DNA reads as TGTGCCAGCAGTGACCTCACTAGCGGGGATTACAATGAGCAGTTCTTC. Its translation is CASSDLTSGDYNEQFF.

The rearrangement joins TRBV29-1 to TRBJ2-1, with D perhaps matching TRBD2 (6 bases). Trimming left V 8 bases short and J 7 bases short, with 18 bases between. The CDR3 has 13 amino acids. CDR1 and CDR2 (germline): SQVTM, ANQGSEA. CDR3 in DNA: TGCAGCTTAGCTAGCGCCCCCCCAAATGAGCAGTTCTTC. Encoded protein: CSLASAPPNEQFF.

This clone appeared once. The gene calls are TRBV14 and TRBJ1-2; 7 bases are a match to TRBD1. V trimming: 1 base; J trimming: 7 bases; junction bases outside the gene matches: 3. CDR3 size: 13 residues. Germline lookup yields CDR1 SGHDN and CDR2 FVKESK. Written as DNA, the CDR3 is TGTGCCAGCAGCCAAGGGGACAGCACTGGCTACACCTTC. It is translated as CASSQGDSTGYTF.

This chain joins TRBV28 and TRBJ1-3; TRBD1 might be the D (5 bases). Per germline, CDR1 MDHEN and CDR2 SYDVKM. The length of the CDR3 is 13 residues. DNA of the CDR3: TGTGTCATAAAGGGGCCTCTAGGAAACACCATATATTTT. Its protein is CVIKGPLGNTIYF.

J is TRBJ1-5 and V is TRBV19; 10 positions match TRBD1. This CDR3 is 13 amino acids long. Trimming took 7 bases from V and 4 from J; bases not matched to a gene: 1. Germline CDR1 reads LNHDA; CDR2 reads SQIVND (reference sequence). CDR3 nucleotides: TGTGCCAGTACGGGACAGGGGAATCAGCCCCAGCATTTT. As protein: CASTGQGNQPQHF.

About this clone itself: It differs at one base from a far larger clone, so likely a read error. The chain carries TRBV7-9 and TRBJ1-1, with D tentatively TRBD1 (5 bases). The CDR3 is 13 residues long. V was pared by 5 bases and J by 1 base, with 8 bases between. Germline V gene sequence: CDR1 SEHNR, CDR2 FQNEAQ (reference sequence). The CDR3 loop reads CASSIGQNTEAFF. The DNA for the CDR3 is TGTGCCAGCAGCATCGGACAGAACACTGAAGCTTTCTTT. Full variable domain (rest looked up from reference TRBV7-9 and TRBJ1-1): DTGVSQNPRHKITKRGQNVTFRCDPISEHNRLYWYRQTLGQGPEFLTYFQNEAQLEKSRLLSDRFSAERPKGSFSTLEIQRTEQGDSAMYLCASSIGQNTEAFFGQGTRLTVV.